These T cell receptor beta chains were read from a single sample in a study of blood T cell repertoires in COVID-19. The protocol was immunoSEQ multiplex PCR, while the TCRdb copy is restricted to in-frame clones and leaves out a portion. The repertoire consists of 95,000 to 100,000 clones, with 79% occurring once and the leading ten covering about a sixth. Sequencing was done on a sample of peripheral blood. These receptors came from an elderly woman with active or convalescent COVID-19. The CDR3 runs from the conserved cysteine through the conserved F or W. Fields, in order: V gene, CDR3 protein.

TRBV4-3,CASSPRPTGLNTEAFF
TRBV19,CASSVGQGGGQPQHF
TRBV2,CASSKEETQYF
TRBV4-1,CASSQATGTNTEAFF
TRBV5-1,CASSRNYEQYF
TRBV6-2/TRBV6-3,CASSYGASGYTF
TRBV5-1,CASSFHGTGESYEQYF
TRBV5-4,CASSWGGKGNTGELFF
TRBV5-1,CASSSPRGLAGTPGQETQYF
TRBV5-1,CASRVGPAGAQEQYF
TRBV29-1,CSDQSGRGQETQYF
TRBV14,CASSQDDRTSGDNEQFF
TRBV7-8,CASSSVSGGFWQIHNEQFF
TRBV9,CASSVLAGAETQYF
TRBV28,CASSRRTGGEGEQYF
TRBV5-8,CASSPNLTPNYGYTF
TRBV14,CASSQELSQETQYF
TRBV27,CASSLGGQSNEKLFF
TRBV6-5,CASRTGRNSPLHF
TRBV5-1,CASSLVSSYNEQFF
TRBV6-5,CASRMTGGSLDTQYF
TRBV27,CASSLTGFSGNTIYF
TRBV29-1,CSVLVGPVHGYTF
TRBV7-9,CASSPNDGSLYSYEQYF
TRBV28,CASTGVSGAFF
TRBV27,CASSLSRGADKETQYF
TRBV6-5,CASSSRDTQYF
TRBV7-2,CASSLGSLSGEQFF
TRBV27,CASRAGEGETQYF
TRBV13,CASSSLGSGSTDTQYF
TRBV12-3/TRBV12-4,CASSLGNSPLHF
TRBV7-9,CASSPQGLAGFYEQYF
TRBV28,CASKHATNEKLFF
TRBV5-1,CASSLGQGGTQETQYF
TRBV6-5,CASKLIGGNSPLHF
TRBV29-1,CSVAGRATDTQYF
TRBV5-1,CASSRTATGGNTGELFF
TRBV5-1,CASSPGLAGVDEQYF
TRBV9,CASSVEDYPGTDTQYF
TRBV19,CASSADGGNSPLHF
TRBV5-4,CASSLGQMNTEAFF